These 12 T cell receptor beta chains share one sample of origin, sequenced in a study of chemoradiotherapy in HPV16-positive cancers. Profiled with immunoSEQ multiplex PCR; TCRdb holds only in-frame clones, not every one. The sample consists of some 27,000 clones, more than 80% of them appearing once. This sample comprised blood, obtained from a patient who underwent chemoradiotherapy. These receptor sequences come from a human donor with HPV-associated anogenital cancer.

V is TRBV14 and J is TRBJ1-1; D gene ambiguous. The CDR3 is 12 amino acids. V was pared by 1 base and J by 9 bases, with 9 bases between. The germline V gene has CDR1 SGHDN and CDR2 FVKESK. The CDR3: CASSQGRTQAFF. CDR3 DNA sequence: TGTGCCAGCAGCCAAGGAAGGACTCAAGCTTTCTTT. Supplemented by reference TRBV14 and TRBJ1-1, the full variable domain reads EAGVTQFPSHSVIEKGQTVTLRCDPISGHDNLYWYRRVMGKEIKFLLHFVKESKQDESGMPNNRFLAERTGGTYSTLKVQPAELEDSGVYFCASSQGRTQAFFGQGTRLTVV.

The rearrangement links TRBV7-7 to TRBJ2-1, with TRBD2 identical over 14 bases. This CDR3 spans 16 amino acids. The germline V gene has CDR1 SSHAT and CDR2 FNYEAQ (reference sequence). Trimming took 5 bases from V and 8 from J; bases not matched to a gene: 8. The CDR3 coding sequence is TGTGCCAGCAGCCAAAGTCCGGGACTAGCGGGGGATGAGCAGTTCTTC. Amino acid sequence: CASSQSPGLAGDEQFF.

J is TRBJ2-1 and V is TRBV4-1; D unclear. Per germline, CDR1 MGHRA and CDR2 YSYEKL. This CDR3 is built from 15 residues. V lost 0 bases and J 4 bases, leaving 10 bases between the germline ends. CDR3 bases: TGCGCCAGCAGCCAAGAAATTCTAGAATACAATGAGCAGTTCTTC. Its translation is CASSQEILEYNEQFF.

J is TRBJ2-7 and V is TRBV19; D may match TRBD1 or TRBD2 (5 bases each). This CDR3 region has 13 residues. Germline V gene sequence: CDR1 LNHDA, CDR2 SQIVND (reference sequence). V was cut by 3 bases and J by 7 bases, with 13 bases left in between. CDR3 loop: CASSMWQGGEQYF. The CDR3 DNA sequence: TGTGCCAGTAGTATGTGGCAGGGCGGGGAGCAGTACTTC.

This chain joins TRBV5-6 and TRBJ2-3; possible D gene TRBD1, 5 bases. V lost 4 bases and J 6 bases, leaving 9 bases between the germline ends. CDR1 SGHDT and CDR2 YYEEEE come from the germline V gene. The CDR3 is 12 amino acids. The CDR3 region is CASSLGVDTQYF. Here the CDR3 DNA reads TGTGCCAGCAGCCTAGGGGTGGATACGCAGTATTTT.

The V gene is TRBV13, the J gene TRBJ2-7, with 9 nucleotides matching TRBD1. This CDR3 comprises 15 residues. Germline assignment: CDR1 PRHDT and CDR2 FYEKMQ (reference sequence). J lost 4 bases, V lost 5 bases, and 9 bases had no gene match. CDR3 loop: CASSLSGGQGYEQYF. The DNA for the CDR3 is TGTGCCAGCAGCCTCTCAGGGGGACAGGGATACGAGCAGTACTTC.

The chain has TRBV6-5 and TRBJ2-7, with D perhaps matching TRBD1 (6 bases). The CDR3 spans 14 residues. The V gene's germline CDR1 is MNHEY and CDR2 SVGAGI. V lost 9 bases and J 4 bases, leaving 19 bases between the germline ends. The chain's CDR3 is CASSRTRDTYEQYF. CDR3 sequence (DNA): TGTGCCAGTTCCCGAACTCGGGACACATACGAGCAGTACTTC.

The chain combines TRBV4-2 with TRBJ2-1, with 7 bases identical to TRBD2. With 0 bases clipped from V and 5 bases from J, the junction kept 7 bases outside the gene matches. Germline V gene data show CDR1 as LGHNA and CDR2 as YNFKEQ. The CDR3 runs to 16 residues. The CDR3 region has the DNA TGTGCCAGCAGCCAAGATTGGGCGGGAGCTAACAATGAGCAGTTCTTC. Translating gives CASSQDWAGANNEQFF.

This chain connects TRBV18 to TRBJ1-6; D unclear. Germline CDR1 is KGHSH and CDR2 is LQKENI. The CDR3 spans 13 residues. Trimming shortened V by 0 bases and J by 15 bases, and 12 bases separated the two germline ends. This CDR3 is CASSPPAAWVLHF. The CDR3 region has the DNA TGTGCCAGCTCACCACCGGCTGCCTGGGTCCTCCACTTT.

About this clone itself: The same CDR3 also results from other DNA sequences found in this sample. The rearrangement joins TRBV7-2 to TRBJ1-1; D remains unclear. V shed 2 bases and J shed 2 bases, with 9 bases lying between them. The germline V gene encodes CDR1 SGHTA and CDR2 FQGNSA. The CDR3 contains 14 residues. The CDR3 region is CASSLQGPNTEAFF. The DNA for the CDR3 is TGTGCCAGCAGCTTACAAGGGCCTAACACTGAAGCTTTCTTT.

The chain carries TRBV5-4 and TRBJ2-1; TRBD2 matches 8 bases. The CDR3 extends over 15 amino acids. The trim removed 3 bases at V and 4 bases at J, leaving 6 bases unmatched. CDR1 and CDR2 from the germline V gene are SGHNT and YYREEE (reference sequence). The CDR3 region has the DNA TGTGCCAGCAGCTCTGGGGCTAGCGGGTACAATGAGCAGTTCTTC. It is translated as CASSSGASGYNEQFF. The whole variable domain, filled in from reference TRBV5-4 and TRBJ2-1, reads ETGVTQSPTHLIKTRGQQVTLRCSSQSGHNTVSWYQQALGQGPQFIFQYYREEENGRGNFPPRFSGLQFPNYSSELNVNALELDDSALYLCASSSGASGYNEQFFGPGTRLTVL.

The V and J genes are TRBV7-8 and TRBJ1-6, with D hard to call. The germline gives CDR1 SGHVS, CDR2 FQNEAQ. The CDR3 totals 12 residues. Trimming shortened V by 4 bases and J by 14 bases, and 12 bases separated the two germline ends. The CDR3 reads CASSSAVGSLHF. CDR3 nucleotide sequence: TGTGCCAGCAGCTCGGCCGTCGGGTCCCTCCACTTT.